The clone carrying this T cell receptor beta chain was detected only a few times. Antigen unknown. This record comes from a study of T-cell memory formation after mild COVID-19. The TCR alpha and TCR beta cDNA libraries, bearing sample barcodes and UMIs, were generated by 5'RACE using constant-segment primers. MiXCR, run by TCRdb on the 5' RACE reads, gives a single entry per CDR3 protein. In the table there are more than 200,000 distinct CDR3 sequences, about a sixth of which are singletons. Study-level findings and limits: The study detected some responding clones in pre-infection memory, suggesting cross-reactive memory joined. Clones that contracted from day 15 to 85 were balanced CD4/CD8, while later expanders leaned CD4+.

This CDR3 is 14 amino acids long. The germline V gene has CDR1 LNHDA and CDR2 SQIVND (reference sequence). Trimming stripped 6 bases from V and 5 bases from J, with 16 bases between. The specimen sequenced was PBMCs or a T cell subset sorted from them (not recorded which). The V gene is TRBV19, the J gene TRBJ2-5; weak D call: TRBD2 (7 bases). The source of this sequence is a man between 18 and 35 years old who had mild COVID-19 (a few samples of this study predate the infection). Cell type and time point are not known. The CDR3 sequence: CASRAGGGGETQYF. The CDR3 nucleotides are TGTGCCAGTAGAGCCGGAGGGGGGGGGGAGACCCAGTACTTC. Full variable domain (missing parts from reference TRBV19 and TRBJ2-5): DGGITQSPKYLFRKEGQNVTLSCEQNLNHDAMYWYRQDPGQGLRLIYYSQIVNDFQKGDIAEGYSVSREKKESFPLTVTSAQKNPTAFYLCASRAGGGGETQYFGPGTRLLVL.